This entry features one T cell receptor (beta chain) sequence. Its antigen is unknown. This entry belongs to a study of T cells in localized non-small cell lung cancer. General observations from the study: Tumor trailed uninvolved adjacent lung in T cell clonality, which peaked there. Only one tumor region went through sequencing, so heterogeneity may still be there. Among blood samples, higher T cell density accompanied longer overall survival. Paired adjacent lung recovered a median roughly 56 of the top 100 tumor clones.

V lost 3 bases and J lost 2; bases outside the gene matches: 4. The CDR3 extends over 15 amino acids. Germline V gene lookup returns CDR1 MNHGY and CDR2 SAAAGT. Sequencing used immunoSEQ multiplex PCR; TCRdb keeps in-frame clones, though not all of them. The repertoire has thousands of clones, about 32% of them found once; the top ten carry roughly 23%. The chain recombines TRBV6-8 with TRBJ2-3; 8 positions match TRBD2. This TCR came from a male donor at least 60 years old with stage II squamous cell lung carcinoma. Sequencing used lung tumor tissue, obtained before any cancer treatment. CDR3 in amino acids: CASSYAGGITDTQYF. The CDR3 DNA reads TGTGCCAGCAGTTATGCGGGAGGCATCACAGATACGCAGTATTTT.